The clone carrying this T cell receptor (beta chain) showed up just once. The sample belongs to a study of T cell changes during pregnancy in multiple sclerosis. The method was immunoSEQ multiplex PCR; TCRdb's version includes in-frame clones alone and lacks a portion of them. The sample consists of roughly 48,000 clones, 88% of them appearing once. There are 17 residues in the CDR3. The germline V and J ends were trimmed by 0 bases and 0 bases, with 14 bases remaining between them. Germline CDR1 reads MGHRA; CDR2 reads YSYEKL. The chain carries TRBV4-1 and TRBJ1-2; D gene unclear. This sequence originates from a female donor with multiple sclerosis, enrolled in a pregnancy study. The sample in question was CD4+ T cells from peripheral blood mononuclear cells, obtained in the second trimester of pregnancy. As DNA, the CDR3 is TGCGCCAGCAGCCAAGATTCAGGCAACACTCCTAACTATGGCTACACCTTC. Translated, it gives CASSQDSGNTPNYGYTF.